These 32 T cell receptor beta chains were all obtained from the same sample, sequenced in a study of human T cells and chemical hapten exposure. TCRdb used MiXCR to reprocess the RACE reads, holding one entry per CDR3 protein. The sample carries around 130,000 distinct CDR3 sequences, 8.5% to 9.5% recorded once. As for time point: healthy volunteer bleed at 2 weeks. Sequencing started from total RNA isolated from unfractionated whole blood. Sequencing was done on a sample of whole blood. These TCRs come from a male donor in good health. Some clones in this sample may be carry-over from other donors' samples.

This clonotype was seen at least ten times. CDR3 protein: CASSASGEETQYF. The CDR3 coding sequence is TGTGCCAGCAGCGCTAGCGGGGAAGAGACCCAGTACTTC. V is TRBV2 and J is TRBJ2-5; 9 nucleotides line up with TRBD2. Trimming at V came to 6 bases and at J to 3 bases, leaving 2 bases not matched to a gene. Germline assignment: CDR1 SNHLY and CDR2 FYNNEI. The CDR3 is 13 amino acids.

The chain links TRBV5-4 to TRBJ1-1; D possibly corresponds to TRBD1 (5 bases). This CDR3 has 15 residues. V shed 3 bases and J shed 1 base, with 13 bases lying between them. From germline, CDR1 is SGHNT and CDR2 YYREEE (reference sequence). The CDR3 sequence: CASSSSGSPNTEAFF. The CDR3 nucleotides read TGTGCCAGCAGCTCTTCAGGGAGTCCGAACACTGAAGCTTTCTTT.

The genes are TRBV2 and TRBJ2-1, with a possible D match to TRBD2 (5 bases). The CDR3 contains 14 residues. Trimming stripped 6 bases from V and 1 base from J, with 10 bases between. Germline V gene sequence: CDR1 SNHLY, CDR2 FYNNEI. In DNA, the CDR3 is TGTGCCAGCAGGAGGGTCCTATCCTACAATGAGCAGTTCTTC. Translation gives CASRRVLSYNEQFF. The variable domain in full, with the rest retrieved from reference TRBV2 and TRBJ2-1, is EPEVTQTPSHQVTQMGQEVILRCVPISNHLYFYWYRQILGQKVEFLVSFYNNEISEKSEIFDDQFSVERPDGSNFTLKIRSTKLEDSAMYFCASRRVLSYNEQFFGPGTRLTVL.

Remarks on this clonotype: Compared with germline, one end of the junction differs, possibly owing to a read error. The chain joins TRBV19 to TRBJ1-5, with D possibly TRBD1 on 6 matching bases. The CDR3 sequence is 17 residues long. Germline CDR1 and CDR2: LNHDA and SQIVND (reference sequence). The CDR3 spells CASSATGLSYSNKPQHF. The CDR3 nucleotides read TGTGCCAGTAGTGCGACAGGACTCTCTTATAGCAATAAGCCCCAGCATTTT.

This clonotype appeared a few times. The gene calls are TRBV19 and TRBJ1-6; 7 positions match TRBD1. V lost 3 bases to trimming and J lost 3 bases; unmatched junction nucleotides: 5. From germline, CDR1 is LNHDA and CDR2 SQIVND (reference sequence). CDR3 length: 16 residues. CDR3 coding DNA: TGTGCCAGTAGTATTGGACAGGCACACTATAATTCACCCCTCCACTTT. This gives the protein CASSIGQAHYNSPLHF.

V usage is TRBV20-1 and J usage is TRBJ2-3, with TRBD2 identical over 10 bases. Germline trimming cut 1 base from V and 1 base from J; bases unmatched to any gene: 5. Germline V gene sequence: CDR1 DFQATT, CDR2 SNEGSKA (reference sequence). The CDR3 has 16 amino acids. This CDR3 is CSARAGGTSGTDTQYF. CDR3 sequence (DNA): TGCAGTGCTAGAGCCGGGGGGACTAGCGGCACAGATACGCAGTATTTT.

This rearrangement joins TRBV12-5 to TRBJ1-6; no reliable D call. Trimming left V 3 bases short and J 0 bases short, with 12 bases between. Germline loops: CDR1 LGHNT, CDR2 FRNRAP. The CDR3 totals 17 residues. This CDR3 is CASGFLTEISYNSPLHF. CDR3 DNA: TGTGCTAGTGGTTTTCTTACAGAGATCTCCTATAATTCACCCCTCCACTTT.

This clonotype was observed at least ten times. CDR3 amino acids: CASSLLAGVGTGELFF. CDR3 bases: TGTGCCAGCAGCCTACTAGCGGGAGTGGGTACCGGGGAGCTGTTTTTT. The V call is TRBV7-2, the J call TRBJ2-2, with 11 bases matching TRBD2. Trimming at V came to 5 bases and at J to 5 bases, leaving 7 bases not matched to a gene. CDR3 length equals 16 residues. The germline V gene encodes CDR1 SGHTA and CDR2 FQGNSA.

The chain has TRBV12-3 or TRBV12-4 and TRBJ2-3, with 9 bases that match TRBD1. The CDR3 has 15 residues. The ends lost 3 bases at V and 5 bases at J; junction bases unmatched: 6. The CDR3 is CASSFHRGLVDTQYF. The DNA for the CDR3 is TGTGCCAGCAGTTTCCACAGGGGGCTGGTAGATACGCAGTATTTT.

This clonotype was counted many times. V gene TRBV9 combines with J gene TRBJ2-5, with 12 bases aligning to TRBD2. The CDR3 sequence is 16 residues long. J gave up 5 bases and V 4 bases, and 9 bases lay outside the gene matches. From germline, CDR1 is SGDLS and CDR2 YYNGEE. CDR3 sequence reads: CASSPRLAGEIETQYF. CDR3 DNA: TGTGCCAGCAGCCCGCGACTAGCGGGAGAAATCGAGACCCAGTACTTC.

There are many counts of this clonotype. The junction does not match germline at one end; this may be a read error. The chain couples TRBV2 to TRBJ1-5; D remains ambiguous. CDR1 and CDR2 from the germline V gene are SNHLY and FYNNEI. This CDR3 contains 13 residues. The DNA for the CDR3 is TGTGCCAGCAGTAAAGCCCCAAATCAGCCCCAGCATTTT. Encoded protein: CASSKAPNQPQHF.

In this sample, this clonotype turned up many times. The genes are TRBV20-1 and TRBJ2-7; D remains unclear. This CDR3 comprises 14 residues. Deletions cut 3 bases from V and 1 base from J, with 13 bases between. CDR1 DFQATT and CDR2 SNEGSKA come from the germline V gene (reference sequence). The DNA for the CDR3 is TGCAGTGCTAGTATACCCCAGCCTTCCTACGAGCAGTACTTC. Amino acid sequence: CSASIPQPSYEQYF.

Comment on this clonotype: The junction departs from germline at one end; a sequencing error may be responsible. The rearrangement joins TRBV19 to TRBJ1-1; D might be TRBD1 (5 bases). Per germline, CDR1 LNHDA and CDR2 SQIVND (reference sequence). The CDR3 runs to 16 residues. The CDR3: CAGSMWDRHMNTEAFF. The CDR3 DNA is TGTGCCGGTAGTATGTGGGACCGTCATATGAACACTGAAGCTTTCTTT.

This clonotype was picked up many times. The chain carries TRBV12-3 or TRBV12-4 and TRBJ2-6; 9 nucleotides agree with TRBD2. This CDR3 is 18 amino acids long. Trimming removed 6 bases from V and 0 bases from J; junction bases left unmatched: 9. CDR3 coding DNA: TGTGCCAGCAGACCGAATAGCGGGGGCTCCTCTGGGGCCAACGTCCTGACTTTC. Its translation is CASRPNSGGSSGANVLTF.

The CDR3 loop is CASSLNGEYEQYF. In nucleotides, the CDR3 is TGTGCCAGCAGTTTAAATGGCGAGTACGAGCAGTACTTC. The V call is TRBV27, the J call TRBJ2-7; D not resolved. Germline CDR1 and CDR2: MNHEY and SMNVEV (reference sequence). Trimming took off 2 bases at V and 4 bases at J, with 9 bases between the two ends. This CDR3 contains 13 residues.

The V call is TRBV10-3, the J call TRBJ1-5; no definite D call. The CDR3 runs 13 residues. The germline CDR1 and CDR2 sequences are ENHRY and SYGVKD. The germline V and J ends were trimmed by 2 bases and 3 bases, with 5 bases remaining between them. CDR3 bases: TGTGCCATCAGTGAGGTAGACAATCAGCCCCAGCATTTT. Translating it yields CAISEVDNQPQHF.

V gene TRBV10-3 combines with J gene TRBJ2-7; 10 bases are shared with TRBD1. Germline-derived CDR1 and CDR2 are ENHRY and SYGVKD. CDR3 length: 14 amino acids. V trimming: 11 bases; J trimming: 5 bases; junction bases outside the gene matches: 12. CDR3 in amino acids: CALGTGTGVDEQYF. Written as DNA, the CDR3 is TGTGCCCTAGGAACCGGGACAGGGGTCGACGAGCAGTACTTC.

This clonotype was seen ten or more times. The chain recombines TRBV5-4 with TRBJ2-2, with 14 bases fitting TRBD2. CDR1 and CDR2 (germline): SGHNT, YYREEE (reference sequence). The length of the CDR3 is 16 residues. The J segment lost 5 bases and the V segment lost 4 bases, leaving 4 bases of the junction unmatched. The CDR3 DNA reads TGTGCCAGCAGCGGACTAGCGGGGGGCCGGACCGGGGAGCTGTTTTTT. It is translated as CASSGLAGGRTGELFF.

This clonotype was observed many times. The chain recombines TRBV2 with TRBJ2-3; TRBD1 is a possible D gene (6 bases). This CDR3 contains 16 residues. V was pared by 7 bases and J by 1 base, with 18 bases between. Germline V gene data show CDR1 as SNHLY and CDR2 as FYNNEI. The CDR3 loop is CASIRDILSGTDTQYF. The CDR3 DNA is TGTGCCAGCATAAGGGACATACTTTCTGGCACAGATACGCAGTATTTT.

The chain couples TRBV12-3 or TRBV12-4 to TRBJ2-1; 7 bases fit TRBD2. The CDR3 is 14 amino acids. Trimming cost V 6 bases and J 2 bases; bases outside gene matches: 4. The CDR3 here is CASRHREAYNEQFF. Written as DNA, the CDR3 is TGTGCCAGCAGGCATCGGGAGGCCTACAATGAGCAGTTCTTC.

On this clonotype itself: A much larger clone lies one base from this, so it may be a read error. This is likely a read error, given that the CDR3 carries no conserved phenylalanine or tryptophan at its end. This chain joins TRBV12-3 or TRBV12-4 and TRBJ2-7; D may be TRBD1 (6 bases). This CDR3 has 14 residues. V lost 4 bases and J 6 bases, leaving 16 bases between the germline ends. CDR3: CASSSADSQVEQYS. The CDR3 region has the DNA TGTGCCAGCAGTTCCGCGGACAGCCAGGTCGAGCAGTACTCC.

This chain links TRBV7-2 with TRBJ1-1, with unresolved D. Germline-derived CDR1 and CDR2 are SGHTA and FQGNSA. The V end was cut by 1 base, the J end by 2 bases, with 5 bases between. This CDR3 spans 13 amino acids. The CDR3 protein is CASSLELNTEAFF. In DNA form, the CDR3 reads TGTGCCAGCAGCTTAGAGCTAAACACTGAAGCTTTCTTT.

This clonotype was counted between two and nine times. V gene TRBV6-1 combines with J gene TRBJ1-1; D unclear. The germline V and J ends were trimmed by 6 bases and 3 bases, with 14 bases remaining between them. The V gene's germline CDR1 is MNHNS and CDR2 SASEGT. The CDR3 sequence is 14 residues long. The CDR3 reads CASSRRQKYTEAFF. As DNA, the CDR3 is TGTGCCAGCAGCAGGAGGCAGAAGTACACTGAAGCTTTCTTT.

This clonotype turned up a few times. The DNA of the CDR3 is TGCGCCAGCCGATCGGGCACCGGGGAGCTGTTTTTT. Amino acid sequence: CASRSGTGELFF. V usage is TRBV5-1 and J usage is TRBJ2-2, with D unresolved. Per the germline V gene, CDR1 is SGHRS and CDR2 is YFSETQ. V lost 7 bases to trimming and J lost 4 bases, with 8 bases between them. CDR3 size: 12 residues.

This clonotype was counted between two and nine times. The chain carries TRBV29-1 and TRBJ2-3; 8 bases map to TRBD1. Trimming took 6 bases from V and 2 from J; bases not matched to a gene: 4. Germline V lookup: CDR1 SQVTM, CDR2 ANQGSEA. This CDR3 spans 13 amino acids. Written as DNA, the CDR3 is TGCAGCGTCCGACAGGGGCCCACAGATACGCAGTATTTT. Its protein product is CSVRQGPTDTQYF.

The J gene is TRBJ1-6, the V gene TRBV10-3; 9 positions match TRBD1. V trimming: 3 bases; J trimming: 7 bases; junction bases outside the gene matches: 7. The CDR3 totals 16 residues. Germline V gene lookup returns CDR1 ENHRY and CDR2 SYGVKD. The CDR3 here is CAISDPRTGENSPLHF. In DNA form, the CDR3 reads TGTGCCATCAGTGACCCGAGGACAGGGGAAAATTCACCCCTCCACTTT.

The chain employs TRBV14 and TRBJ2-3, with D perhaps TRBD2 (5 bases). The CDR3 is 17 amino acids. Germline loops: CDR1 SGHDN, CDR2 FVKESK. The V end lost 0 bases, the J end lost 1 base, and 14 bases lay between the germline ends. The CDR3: CASSQERVPWGTDTQYF. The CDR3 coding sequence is TGTGCCAGCAGCCAAGAGAGGGTACCATGGGGCACAGATACGCAGTATTTT.

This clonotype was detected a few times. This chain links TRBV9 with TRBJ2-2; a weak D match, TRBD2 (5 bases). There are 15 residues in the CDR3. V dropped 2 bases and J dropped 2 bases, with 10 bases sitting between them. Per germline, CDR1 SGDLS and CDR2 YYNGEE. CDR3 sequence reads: CASSVRDLNTGELFF. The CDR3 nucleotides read TGTGCCAGCAGCGTCCGGGATCTAAACACCGGGGAGCTGTTTTTT. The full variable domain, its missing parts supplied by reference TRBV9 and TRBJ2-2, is DSGVTQTPKHLITATGQRVTLRCSPRSGDLSVYWYQQSLDQGLQFLIQYYNGEERAKGNILERFSAQQFPDLHSELNLSSLELGDSALYFCASSVRDLNTGELFFGEGSRLTVL.

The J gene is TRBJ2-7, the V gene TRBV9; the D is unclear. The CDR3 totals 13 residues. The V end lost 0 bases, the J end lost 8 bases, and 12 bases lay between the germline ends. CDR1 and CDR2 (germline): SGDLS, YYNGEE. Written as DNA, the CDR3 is TGTGCCAGCAGCGTAGGGACGGGTTCTAAGCAGTACTTC. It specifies CASSVGTGSKQYF.

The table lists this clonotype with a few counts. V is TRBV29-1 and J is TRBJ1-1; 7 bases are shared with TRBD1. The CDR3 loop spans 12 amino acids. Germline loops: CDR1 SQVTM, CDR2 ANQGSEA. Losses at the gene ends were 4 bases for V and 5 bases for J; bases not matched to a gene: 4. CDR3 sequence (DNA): TGCAGCGTTGTAACAGGGGAGACTGAAGCTTTCTTT. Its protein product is CSVVTGETEAFF.

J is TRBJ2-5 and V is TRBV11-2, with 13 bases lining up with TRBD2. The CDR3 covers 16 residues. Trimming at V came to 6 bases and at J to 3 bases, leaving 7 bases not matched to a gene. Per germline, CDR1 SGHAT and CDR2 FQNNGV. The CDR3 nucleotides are TGTGCCAGCAGGGCAGGACTAGCGGGAGCGGAAGAGACCCAGTACTTC. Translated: CASRAGLAGAEETQYF.

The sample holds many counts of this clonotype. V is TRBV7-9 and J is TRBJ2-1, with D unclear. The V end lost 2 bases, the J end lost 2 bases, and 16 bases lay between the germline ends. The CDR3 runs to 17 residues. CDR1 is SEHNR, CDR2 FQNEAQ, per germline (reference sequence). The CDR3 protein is CASSLKREVFPYNEQFF. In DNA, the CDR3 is TGTGCCAGCAGCTTAAAGAGAGAGGTGTTCCCCTACAATGAGCAGTTCTTC.